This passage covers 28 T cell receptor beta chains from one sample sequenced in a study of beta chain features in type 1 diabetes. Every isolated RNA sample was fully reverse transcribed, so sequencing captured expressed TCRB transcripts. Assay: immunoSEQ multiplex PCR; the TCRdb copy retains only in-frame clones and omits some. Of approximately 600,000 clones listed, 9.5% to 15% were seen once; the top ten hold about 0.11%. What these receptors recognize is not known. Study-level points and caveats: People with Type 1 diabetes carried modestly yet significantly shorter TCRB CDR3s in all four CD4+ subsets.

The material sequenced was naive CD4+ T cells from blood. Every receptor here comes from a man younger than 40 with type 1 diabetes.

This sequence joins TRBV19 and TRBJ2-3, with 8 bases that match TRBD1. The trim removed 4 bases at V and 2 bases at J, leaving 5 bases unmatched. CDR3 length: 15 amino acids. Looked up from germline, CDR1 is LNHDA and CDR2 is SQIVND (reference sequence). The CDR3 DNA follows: TGTGCCAGTAGTAAACGGACAGGGACCACAGATACGCAGTATTTT. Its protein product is CASSKRTGTTDTQYF.

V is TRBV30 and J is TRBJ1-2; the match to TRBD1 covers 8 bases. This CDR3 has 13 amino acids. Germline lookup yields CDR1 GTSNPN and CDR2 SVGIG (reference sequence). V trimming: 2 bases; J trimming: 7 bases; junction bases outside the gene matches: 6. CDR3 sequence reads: CAWSLGQGGGYTF. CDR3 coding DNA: TGTGCCTGGAGTCTAGGACAGGGTGGTGGCTACACCTTC.

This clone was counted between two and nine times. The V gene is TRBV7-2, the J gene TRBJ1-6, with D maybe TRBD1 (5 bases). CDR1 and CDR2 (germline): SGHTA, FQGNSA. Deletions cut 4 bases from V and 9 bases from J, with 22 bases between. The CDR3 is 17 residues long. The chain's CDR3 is CASSSGDSVGGGSPLHF. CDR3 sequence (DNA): TGTGCCAGCAGCTCCGGAGACAGCGTGGGTGGGGGTTCACCCCTCCACTTT.

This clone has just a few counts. The CDR3, as DNA: TGTGCCAGCAGCTACACAGGGGGCGCAGATACGCAGTATTTT. Residues: CASSYTGGADTQYF. The chain carries TRBV13 and TRBJ2-3; TRBD1 matches 9 bases. CDR1 PRHDT and CDR2 FYEKMQ come from the germline V gene (reference sequence). CDR3 size: 14 residues. With 4 bases clipped from V and 4 bases from J, the junction kept 3 bases outside the gene matches.

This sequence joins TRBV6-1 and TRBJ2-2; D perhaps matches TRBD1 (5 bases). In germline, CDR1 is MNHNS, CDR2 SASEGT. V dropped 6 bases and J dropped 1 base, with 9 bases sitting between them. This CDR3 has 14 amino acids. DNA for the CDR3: TGTGCCAGCAGCACCGACAGGAACACCGGGGAGCTGTTTTTT. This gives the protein CASSTDRNTGELFF.

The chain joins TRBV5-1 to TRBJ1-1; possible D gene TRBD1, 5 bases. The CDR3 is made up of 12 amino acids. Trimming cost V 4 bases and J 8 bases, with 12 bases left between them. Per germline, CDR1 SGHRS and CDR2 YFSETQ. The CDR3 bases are TGCGCCAGCAGCGGGGGGACTGTCGAAGCTTTCTTT. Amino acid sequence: CASSGGTVEAFF. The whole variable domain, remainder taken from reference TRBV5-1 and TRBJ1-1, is KAGVTQTPRYLIKTRGQQVTLSCSPISGHRSVSWYQQTPGQGLQFLFEYFSETQRNKGNFPGRFSGRQFSNSRSEMNVSTLELGDSALYLCASSGGTVEAFFGQGTRLTVV.

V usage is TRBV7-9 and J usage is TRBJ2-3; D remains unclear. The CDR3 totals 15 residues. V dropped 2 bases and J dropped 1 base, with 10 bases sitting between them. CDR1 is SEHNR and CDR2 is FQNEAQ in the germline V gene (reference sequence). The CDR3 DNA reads TGTGCCAGCAGCTTATTGGTCCAGGGCACAGATACGCAGTATTTT. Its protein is CASSLLVQGTDTQYF.

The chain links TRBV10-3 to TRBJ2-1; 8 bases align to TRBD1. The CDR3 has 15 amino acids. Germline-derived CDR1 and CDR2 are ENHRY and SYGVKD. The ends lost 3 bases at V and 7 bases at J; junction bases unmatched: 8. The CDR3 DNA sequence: TGTGCCATCAGTGACCCCCAGGACAGGGCGAATGAGCAGTTCTTC. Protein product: CAISDPQDRANEQFF.

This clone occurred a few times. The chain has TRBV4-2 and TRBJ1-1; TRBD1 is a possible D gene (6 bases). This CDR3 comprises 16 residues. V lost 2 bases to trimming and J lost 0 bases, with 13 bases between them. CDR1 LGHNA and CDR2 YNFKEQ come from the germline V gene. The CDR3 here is CASSQFQGRMNTEAFF. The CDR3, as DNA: TGTGCCAGCAGCCAATTCCAGGGGCGTATGAACACTGAAGCTTTCTTT.

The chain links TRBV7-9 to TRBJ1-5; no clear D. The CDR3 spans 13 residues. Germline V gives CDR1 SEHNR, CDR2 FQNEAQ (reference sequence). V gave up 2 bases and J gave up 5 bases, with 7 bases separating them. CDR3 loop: CASSLSTDQPQHF. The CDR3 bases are TGTGCCAGCAGCTTATCCACCGATCAGCCCCAGCATTTT.

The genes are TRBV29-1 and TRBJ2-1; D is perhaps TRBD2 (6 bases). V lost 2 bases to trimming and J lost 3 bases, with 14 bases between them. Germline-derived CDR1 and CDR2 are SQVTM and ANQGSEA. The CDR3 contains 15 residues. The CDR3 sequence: CSVEIGGAIYNEQFF. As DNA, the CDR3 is TGCAGCGTTGAAATAGGAGGGGCAATCTACAATGAGCAGTTCTTC.

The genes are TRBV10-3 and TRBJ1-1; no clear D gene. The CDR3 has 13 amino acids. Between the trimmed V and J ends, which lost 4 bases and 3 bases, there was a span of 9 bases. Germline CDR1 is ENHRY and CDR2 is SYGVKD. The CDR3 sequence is CAISGESHTEAFF. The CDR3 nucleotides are TGTGCCATCAGTGGGGAGTCTCACACTGAAGCTTTCTTT.

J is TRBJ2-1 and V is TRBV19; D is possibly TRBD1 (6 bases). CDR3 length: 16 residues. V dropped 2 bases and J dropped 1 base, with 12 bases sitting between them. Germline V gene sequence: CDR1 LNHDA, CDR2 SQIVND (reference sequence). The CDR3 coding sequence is TGTGCCAGTAGTATAAGGGTGGGACAATCCTACAATGAGCAGTTCTTC. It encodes CASSIRVGQSYNEQFF.

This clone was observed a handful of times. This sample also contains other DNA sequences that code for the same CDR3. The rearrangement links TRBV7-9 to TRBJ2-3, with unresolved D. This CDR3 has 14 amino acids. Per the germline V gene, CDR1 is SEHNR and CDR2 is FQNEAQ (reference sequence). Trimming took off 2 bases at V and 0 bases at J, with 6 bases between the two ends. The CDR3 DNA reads TGTGCCAGCAGCTTAAGTCCCAGCACAGATACGCAGTATTTT. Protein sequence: CASSLSPSTDTQYF.

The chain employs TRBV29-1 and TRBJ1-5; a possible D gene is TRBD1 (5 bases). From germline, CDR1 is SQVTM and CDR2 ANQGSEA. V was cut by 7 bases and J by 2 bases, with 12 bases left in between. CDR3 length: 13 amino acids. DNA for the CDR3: TGCAGCGCCGGCGGGGGGGGCAATCAGCCCCAGCATTTT. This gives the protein CSAGGGGNQPQHF.

The CDR3 sequence: CASSPNLYNEQFF. CDR3 DNA sequence: TGTGCCAGCAGCCCGAACCTCTACAATGAGCAGTTCTTC. The chain links TRBV2 to TRBJ2-1; D is uncertain. V lost 6 bases and J lost 3, with 9 bases in between. CDR1 and CDR2 (germline): SNHLY, FYNNEI. This CDR3 contains 13 residues. The whole variable domain, filled in from reference TRBV2 and TRBJ2-1, reads EPEVTQTPSHQVTQMGQEVILRCVPISNHLYFYWYRQILGQKVEFLVSFYNNEISEKSEIFDDQFSVERPDGSNFTLKIRSTKLEDSAMYFCASSPNLYNEQFFGPGTRLTVL.

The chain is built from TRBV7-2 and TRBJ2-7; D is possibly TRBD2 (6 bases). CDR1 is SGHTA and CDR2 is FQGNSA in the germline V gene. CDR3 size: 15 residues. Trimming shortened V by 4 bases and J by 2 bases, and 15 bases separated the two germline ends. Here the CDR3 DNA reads TGTGCCAGCAGCTCCCTGAATAGCGGCACCTACGAGCAGTACTTC. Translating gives CASSSLNSGTYEQYF.

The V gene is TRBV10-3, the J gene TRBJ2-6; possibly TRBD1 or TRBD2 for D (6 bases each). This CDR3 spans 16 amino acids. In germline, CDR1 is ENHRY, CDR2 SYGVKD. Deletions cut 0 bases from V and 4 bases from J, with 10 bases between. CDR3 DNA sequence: TGTGCCATCAGTGAGTCGACGGGGGCCGGGGCCAACGTCCTGACTTTC. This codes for CAISESTGAGANVLTF.

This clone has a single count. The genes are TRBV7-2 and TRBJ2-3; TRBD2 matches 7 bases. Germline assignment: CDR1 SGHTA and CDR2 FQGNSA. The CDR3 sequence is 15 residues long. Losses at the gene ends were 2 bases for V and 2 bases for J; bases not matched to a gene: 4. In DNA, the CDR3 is TGTGCCAGCAGCTTAACTAGCGCTCCCACAGATACGCAGTATTTT. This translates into CASSLTSAPTDTQYF. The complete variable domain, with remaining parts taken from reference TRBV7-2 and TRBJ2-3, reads GAGVSQSPSNKVTEKGKDVELRCDPISGHTALYWYRQSLGQGLEFLIYFQGNSAPDKSGLPSDRFSAERTGGSVSTLTIQRTQQEDSAVYLCASSLTSAPTDTQYFGPGTRLTVL.

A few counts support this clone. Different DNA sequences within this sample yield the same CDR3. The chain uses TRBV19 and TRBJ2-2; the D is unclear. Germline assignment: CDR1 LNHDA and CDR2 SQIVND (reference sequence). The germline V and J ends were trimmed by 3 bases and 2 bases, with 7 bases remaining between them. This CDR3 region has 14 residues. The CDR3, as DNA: TGTGCCAGTAGTATGGGCAGAAACACCGGGGAGCTGTTTTTT. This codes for CASSMGRNTGELFF.

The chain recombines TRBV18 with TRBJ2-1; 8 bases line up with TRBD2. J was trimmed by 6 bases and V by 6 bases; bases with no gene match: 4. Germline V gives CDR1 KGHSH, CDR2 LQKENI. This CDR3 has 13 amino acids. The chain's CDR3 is CASSAAGANEQFF. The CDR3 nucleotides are TGTGCCAGCTCCGCAGCGGGGGCCAATGAGCAGTTCTTC.

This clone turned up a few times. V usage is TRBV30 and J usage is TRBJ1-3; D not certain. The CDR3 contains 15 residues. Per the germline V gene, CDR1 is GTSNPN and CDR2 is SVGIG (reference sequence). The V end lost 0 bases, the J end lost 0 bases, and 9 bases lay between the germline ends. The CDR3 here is CAWSVALGSGNTIYF. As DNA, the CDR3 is TGTGCCTGGAGTGTAGCCCTAGGCTCTGGAAACACCATATATTTT.

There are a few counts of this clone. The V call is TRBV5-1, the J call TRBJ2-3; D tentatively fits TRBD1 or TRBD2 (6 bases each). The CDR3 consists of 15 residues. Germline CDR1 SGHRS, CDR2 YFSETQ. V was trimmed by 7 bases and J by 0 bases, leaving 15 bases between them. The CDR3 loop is CASLPGATSTDTQYF. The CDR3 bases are TGCGCCAGCCTTCCGGGGGCGACAAGCACAGATACGCAGTATTTT.

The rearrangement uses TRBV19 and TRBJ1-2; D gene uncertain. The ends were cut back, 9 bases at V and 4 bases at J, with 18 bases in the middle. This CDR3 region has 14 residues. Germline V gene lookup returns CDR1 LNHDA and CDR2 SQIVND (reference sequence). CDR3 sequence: CASLPGSLFYGYTF. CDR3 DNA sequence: TGTGCCAGCTTGCCTGGGTCGCTTTTCTATGGCTACACCTTC.

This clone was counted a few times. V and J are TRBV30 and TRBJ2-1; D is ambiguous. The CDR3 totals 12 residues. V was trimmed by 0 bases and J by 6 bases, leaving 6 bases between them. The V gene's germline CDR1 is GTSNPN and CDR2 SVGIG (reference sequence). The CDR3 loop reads CAWSVQLNEQFF. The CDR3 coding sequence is TGTGCCTGGAGTGTACAGCTCAATGAGCAGTTCTTC.

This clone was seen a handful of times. CDR3 protein: CSVEGGQLTEAFF. DNA for the CDR3: TGCAGCGTTGAGGGGGGGCAGCTCACTGAAGCTTTCTTT. The genes are TRBV29-1 and TRBJ1-1; the D gene is possibly TRBD1 (6 bases). The CDR3 has 13 amino acids. V gave up 3 bases and J gave up 4 bases, with 12 bases separating them. CDR1 is SQVTM and CDR2 is ANQGSEA in the germline V gene.

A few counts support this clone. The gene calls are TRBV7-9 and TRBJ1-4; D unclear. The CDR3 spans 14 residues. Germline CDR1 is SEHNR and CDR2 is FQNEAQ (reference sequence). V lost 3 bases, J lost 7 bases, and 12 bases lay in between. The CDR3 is CASSLGSVSEKLFF. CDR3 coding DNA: TGTGCCAGCAGCTTGGGGAGTGTGAGTGAAAAACTGTTTTTT.

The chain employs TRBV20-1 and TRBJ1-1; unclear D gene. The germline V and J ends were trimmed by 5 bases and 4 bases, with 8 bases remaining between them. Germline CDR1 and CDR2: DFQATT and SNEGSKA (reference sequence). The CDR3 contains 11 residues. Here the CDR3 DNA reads TGCAGTGCTCCGCTCGGCACTGAAGCTTTCTTT. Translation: CSAPLGTEAFF.